Following are 11 T cell receptor beta chains from one sample sequenced in a study of blood T cell repertoires in COVID-19. Generated by immunoSEQ multiplex PCR, the TCRdb table keeps only in-frame clones and is missing some. Among 400,000 or so clones listed, around 90% were seen once. The sequenced sample was PBMCs or T cells enriched from blood (not recorded which). Receptors originate from a woman in her 40s with acute COVID-19.

The chain carries TRBV25-1 and TRBJ1-1, with 10 bases that match TRBD1. This CDR3 is built from 13 residues. From germline, CDR1 is MGHDK and CDR2 SYGVNS. Trimming at V came to 7 bases and at J to 5 bases, leaving 4 bases not matched to a gene. This chain's CDR3 is CASTRQGATEAFF. CDR3 DNA: TGTGCCAGCACCAGACAGGGGGCGACTGAAGCTTTCTTT. Full variable domain (remainder filled in from reference TRBV25-1 and TRBJ1-1): EADIYQTPRYLVIGTGKKITLECSQTMGHDKMYWYQQDPGMELHLIHYSYGVNSTEKGDLSSESTVSRIRTEHFPLTLESARPSHTSQYLCASTRQGATEAFFGQGTRLTVV.

On this clone itself: One end of the junction varies from germline; a read error may be responsible. The chain links TRBV4-1 to TRBJ2-6; 9 nucleotides line up with TRBD1. Germline V gene data show CDR1 as MGHRA and CDR2 as YSYEKL. The CDR3 runs 18 residues. CDR3 loop: CASSPGQGRGSGADVLTF. The CDR3 DNA follows: TGCGCCAGCAGCCCCGGACAGGGGAGGGGCTCTGGGGCCGACGTCCTGACTTTC.

This chain joins TRBV6-6 and TRBJ1-2; D uncertain. Trimming left V 4 bases short and J 8 bases short, with 11 bases between. The CDR3 sequence is 12 residues long. Per the germline V gene, CDR1 is MNHNY and CDR2 is SVGAGI (reference sequence). The CDR3 DNA reads as TGTGCCAGCAGTTTTAGCGGCGAGGGCTACACCTTC. Its protein is CASSFSGEGYTF.

The gene calls are TRBV2 and TRBJ1-5; 10 nucleotides match TRBD1. V lost 6 bases, J lost 5 bases, and 7 bases stayed unmatched. Germline loops: CDR1 SNHLY, CDR2 FYNNEI. There are 15 residues in the CDR3. The DNA for the CDR3 is TGTGCCAGCAGAAGGGACAGGGGATGGCATCAGCCCCAGCATTTT. Translation gives CASRRDRGWHQPQHF. Together with reference TRBV2 and TRBJ1-5, the CDR3 gives the full variable domain: EPEVTQTPSHQVTQMGQEVILRCVPISNHLYFYWYRQILGQKVEFLVSFYNNEISEKSEIFDDQFSVERPDGSNFTLKIRSTKLEDSAMYFCASRRDRGWHQPQHFGDGTRLSIL.

The chain joins TRBV19 to TRBJ1-5; D uncertain. The V gene lost 6 bases and the J gene lost 4 bases, with 10 bases spanning the gap. CDR1 is LNHDA and CDR2 is SQIVND in the germline V gene (reference sequence). This CDR3 is 13 amino acids long. This chain's CDR3 is CASSRTENQPQHF. In DNA, the CDR3 is TGTGCCAGTAGCAGGACTGAGAATCAGCCCCAGCATTTT. Full variable domain (rest looked up from reference TRBV19 and TRBJ1-5): DGGITQSPKYLFRKEGQNVTLSCEQNLNHDAMYWYRQDPGQGLRLIYYSQIVNDFQKGDIAEGYSVSREKKESFPLTVTSAQKNPTAFYLCASSRTENQPQHFGDGTRLSIL.

This clone was detected only once. The genes are TRBV11-3 and TRBJ2-1; 7 bases match TRBD1. Germline lookup yields CDR1 SGHNT and CDR2 YENEEA. This CDR3 comprises 13 residues. Losses at the gene ends were 5 bases for V and 5 bases for J; bases not matched to a gene: 3. Here the CDR3 DNA reads TGTGCCAGCAGCCGGACAGGAAACAATGAGCAGTTCTTC. The encoded protein is CASSRTGNNEQFF.

The chain combines TRBV5-1 with TRBJ1-6; D remains ambiguous. Germline CDR1 is SGHRS and CDR2 is YFSETQ. CDR3 length: 16 amino acids. Trimming shortened V by 1 base and J by 5 bases, and 13 bases separated the two germline ends. The CDR3 loop is CASSLSPSKNNSPLHF. The CDR3 bases are TGCGCCAGCAGCTTGAGTCCGAGCAAGAATAATTCACCCCTCCACTTT.

A few counts support this clone. This rearrangement joins TRBV6-5 to TRBJ1-4; 9 bases match TRBD1. J was trimmed by 7 bases and V by 6 bases; bases with no gene match: 9. The CDR3 contains 15 residues. Germline-derived CDR1 and CDR2 are MNHEY and SVGAGI. The CDR3 region is CASRSQDRGSEKLFF. For the CDR3, the DNA is TGTGCCAGCAGGTCCCAAGACAGGGGGTCTGAAAAACTGTTTTTT.

V is TRBV7-2 and J is TRBJ2-7, with 10 bases identical to TRBD2. V trimming: 5 bases; J trimming: 5 bases; junction bases outside the gene matches: 3. Per the germline V gene, CDR1 is SGHTA and CDR2 is FQGNSA. CDR3 size: 13 residues. This CDR3 reads CASSLLAGDEQYF. The CDR3 DNA reads TGTGCCAGCAGCCTGCTAGCGGGGGACGAGCAGTACTTC.

This chain connects TRBV27 to TRBJ1-1; 9 bases line up with TRBD1. Germline CDR1 reads MNHEY; CDR2 reads SMNVEV (reference sequence). Trimming removed 5 bases from V and 7 bases from J; junction bases left unmatched: 14. The CDR3 spans 16 residues. The CDR3 here is CASSPGQGRISGEAFF. CDR3 bases: TGTGCCAGCAGTCCCGGACAGGGGAGGATTAGTGGTGAAGCTTTCTTT.

This chain connects TRBV11-2 to TRBJ2-7, with 9 bases that match TRBD1. V trimming: 2 bases; J trimming: 6 bases; junction bases outside the gene matches: 11. From germline, CDR1 is SGHAT and CDR2 FQNNGV. This CDR3 has 16 residues. In DNA, the CDR3 is TGTGCCAGCAGCTTAATGTCTGGGACAGGGACTCGCGAGCAGTACTTC. Protein product: CASSLMSGTGTREQYF.